What follows are 4 T cell receptor beta chains derived from one specimen sequenced in a study of neurological immune-mediated disorders. Time point reported: longitudinal time-point 1 (baseline). Via MiXCR, TCRdb re-called the 5' RACE reads, giving one row per CDR3 protein. The table has 60,000 to 90,000 distinct CDR3 sequences, 10% to 13% seen once. The sample taken for sequencing was PBMCs. All receptors derive from a man aged 25 to 45 in good health.

The chain is built from TRBV29-1 and TRBJ2-2; D gene uncertain. The CDR3 has 11 amino acids. Trimming removed 7 bases at V and 6 bases at J, with 9 bases between. CDR1 SQVTM and CDR2 ANQGSEA come from the germline V gene. Here the CDR3 reads CSAGSAGELFF. The CDR3 DNA is TGCAGCGCTGGGTCCGCCGGGGAGCTGTTTTTT.

The sample holds many counts of this clonotype. This chain joins TRBV10-3 and TRBJ1-2, with a weak D call TRBD1 (6 bases). Germline loops: CDR1 ENHRY, CDR2 SYGVKD. V shed 6 bases and J shed 8 bases, with 25 bases lying between them. The CDR3 runs to 16 residues. For the CDR3, the DNA is TGTGCCATCAGCCTAGAACCACAGGGAAACGAAGACGGCTACACCTTC. It encodes CAISLEPQGNEDGYTF.

This clonotype came up many times. The V gene is TRBV28, the J gene TRBJ2-7, with D perhaps TRBD2 (6 bases). This CDR3 comprises 12 residues. V gave up 8 bases and J gave up 3 bases, with 11 bases separating them. CDR1 is MDHEN and CDR2 is SYDVKM in the germline V gene. The CDR3 nucleotides are TGTGCCAGCGCGGGGCAGATCTACGAGCAGTACTTC. This translates into CASAGQIYEQYF.

This clonotype came up many times. This chain uses TRBV6-5 with TRBJ1-6, with D possibly TRBD1 on 6 matching bases. Germline assignment: CDR1 MNHEY and CDR2 SVGAGI. The CDR3 runs 15 residues. Deletions cut 6 bases from V and 0 bases from J, with 9 bases between. The CDR3 loop is CASSRGGSYNSPLHF. CDR3 DNA: TGTGCCAGCAGCCGAGGGGGCTCCTATAATTCACCCCTCCACTTT.